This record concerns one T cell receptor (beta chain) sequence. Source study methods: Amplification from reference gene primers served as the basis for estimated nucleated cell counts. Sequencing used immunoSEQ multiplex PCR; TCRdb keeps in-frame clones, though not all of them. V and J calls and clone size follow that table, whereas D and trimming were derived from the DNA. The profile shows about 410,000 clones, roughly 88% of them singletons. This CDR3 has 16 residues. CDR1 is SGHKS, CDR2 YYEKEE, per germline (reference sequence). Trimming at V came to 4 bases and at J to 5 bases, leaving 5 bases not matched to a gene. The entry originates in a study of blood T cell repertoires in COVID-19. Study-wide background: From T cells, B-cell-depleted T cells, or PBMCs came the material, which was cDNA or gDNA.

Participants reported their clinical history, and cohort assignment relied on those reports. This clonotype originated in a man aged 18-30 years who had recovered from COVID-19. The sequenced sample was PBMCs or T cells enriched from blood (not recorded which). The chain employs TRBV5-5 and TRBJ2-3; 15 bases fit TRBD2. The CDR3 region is CASSMGLAGGGDTQYF. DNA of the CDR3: TGTGCCAGCAGCATGGGACTAGCGGGAGGTGGAGATACGCAGTATTTT.